These T cell receptor beta chains were read from a single sample in a study of blood T cell repertoires in COVID-19. Generated by immunoSEQ multiplex PCR, the TCRdb table keeps only in-frame clones and is missing some. The repertoire has roughly 270,000 clones, around 84% of them found once; the top ten carry 5%. Sequencing was performed on PBMCs or T cells enriched from blood (not recorded which). These receptors were taken from a middle-aged man who had been exposed to COVID-19. CDR3s include the opening cysteine and the closing phenylalanine or tryptophan. D genes are given only for firm matches. Only part of the rows carry a size: once, few, many, or a class if the clone is expanded.

size	V	D	J	CDR3	DNA
.	TRBV4-1	.	TRBJ2-7	CASSQGDGGTGEQYF	TGCGCCAGCAGCCAAGGGGACGGAGGGACGGGGGAGCAGTACTTC
.	TRBV6-5	.	TRBJ1-1	CASSQPQGLGTEAFF	TGTGCCAGCAGTCAGCCCCAGGGGCTGGGGACTGAAGCTTTCTTT
once	TRBV12-5	.	TRBJ1-2	CASGLDTYGYTF	TGTGCTAGTGGTTTGGACACCTATGGCTACACCTTC
.	TRBV30	TRBD1	TRBJ1-5	CAWSVAGTPRGDRPQHF	TGTGCCTGGAGTGTAGCCGGGACACCCAGGGGGGATCGGCCCCAGCATTTT
.	TRBV24-1	.	TRBJ2-1	CATSDLSNEQFF	TGTGCCACCAGTGATCTAAGCAATGAGCAGTTCTTC
.	TRBV12-3/TRBV12-4	.	TRBJ1-3	CASSSRMTGAIYF	TGTGCCAGCAGTTCCCGAATGACCGGGGCCATATATTTT
.	TRBV7-9	TRBD1	TRBJ1-5	CASSQDRGRYGNQPQHF	TGTGCCAGCAGCCAAGACAGGGGGCGGTACGGCAATCAGCCCCAGCATTTT
many	TRBV30	.	TRBJ1-2	CAWSKTVNYGYTF	TGTGCCTGGAGTAAAACAGTTAACTATGGCTACACCTTC
.	TRBV5-5	.	TRBJ2-2	CASSSRIGPADFSNTGELFF	TGTGCCAGCAGCTCCCGTATCGGCCCAGCGGACTTCTCGAACACCGGGGAGCTGTTTTTT
few	TRBV6-5	TRBD1	TRBJ1-1	CASFRDRSAFF	TGTGCCAGCTTCAGGGACAGGTCAGCTTTCTTT
.	TRBV14	.	TRBJ1-1	CASSARTANTEAFF	TGTGCCAGCAGCGCACGGACAGCGAACACTGAAGCTTTCTTT
.	TRBV7-6	.	TRBJ1-4	CASSQTALSGDEKLFF	TGTGCCAGCAGCCAAACTGCTCTCTCGGGGGATGAAAAACTGTTTTTT
.	TRBV3-1/TRBV3-2	TRBD1	TRBJ1-2	CASSQGDRGTYGYTF	TGTGCCAGCAGCCAAGGGGACAGGGGAACCTATGGCTACACCTTC
.	TRBV5-4	TRBD1	TRBJ1-6	CASSLRETGDRSLHF	TGTGCCAGCAGCTTGAGGGAGACAGGGGATCGGTCCCTCCACTTT
.	TRBV29-1	.	TRBJ1-5	CSVAGSGQPQHF	TGCAGCGTTGCAGGGTCCGGGCAGCCCCAGCATTTT
.	TRBV10-3	TRBD2	TRBJ2-1	CAISPGLAGGRGGHNEQFF	TGTGCCATCAGTCCCGGACTAGCGGGAGGCCGGGGGGGGCACAATGAGCAGTTCTTC
.	TRBV11-2	.	TRBJ1-6	CASSLARGNSPLHF	TGTGCCAGCAGCTTAGCCAGGGGTAATTCACCCCTCCACTTT
.	TRBV14	TRBD2	TRBJ2-1	CASSVKLAGAGEQFF	TGTGCCAGCAGCGTTAAACTAGCGGGAGCAGGGGAGCAGTTCTTC
.	TRBV19	TRBD1	TRBJ1-6	CASSSQTGGNSPLHF	TGTGCCAGTAGTAGCCAGACAGGGGGCAATTCACCCCTCCACTTT
once	TRBV30	.	TRBJ2-6	CAWRNRESGANVLTF	TGTGCCTGGAGGAACAGGGAGTCTGGGGCCAACGTCCTGACTTTC
many	TRBV19	.	TRBJ1-5	CASSIFEGSQPQHF	TGTGCCAGTAGTATTTTTGAGGGTAGTCAGCCCCAGCATTTT
.	TRBV9	TRBD2	TRBJ2-5	CASSPGTSGKETQYF	TGTGCCAGCAGCCCCGGGACTAGCGGGAAAGAGACCCAGTACTTC
.	TRBV6-6	.	TRBJ2-3	CASSSPGFLSDTQYF	TGTGCCAGCAGTTCTCCCGGTTTTCTTTCAGATACGCAGTATTTT
.	TRBV27	.	TRBJ2-7	CASSFRGASYEQYF	TGTGCCAGCAGTTTCCGGGGGGCGTCCTACGAGCAGTACTTC
.	TRBV12-3/TRBV12-4	.	TRBJ1-2	CASSLALYGYTF	TGTGCCAGCAGTTTAGCCTTATATGGCTACACCTTC
.	TRBV28	TRBD1	TRBJ2-7	CASSLRGPYEQYF	TGTGCCAGCAGTTTAAGGGGGCCCTACGAGCAGTACTTC
.	TRBV6-1	TRBD2	TRBJ2-1	CATVAGRAQFKQFF	TGTGCCACCGTAGCGGGTCGGGCTCAATTTAAGCAGTTCTTC
once	TRBV24-1	.	TRBJ1-5	CATSLGAQNQPQHF	TGTGCCACCAGCTTAGGGGCCCAGAATCAGCCCCAGCATTTT
.	TRBV10-2	.	TRBJ2-3	CASSETADTQYF	TGCGCCAGCAGCGAGACTGCAGATACGCAGTATTTT
.	TRBV28	TRBD2	TRBJ2-1	CASSSGSYNEQFF	TGTGCCAGCAGCAGCGGGAGCTACAATGAGCAGTTCTTC
once	TRBV10-3	.	TRBJ2-1	CAVRSGSSNEQFF	TGTGCCGTCCGTAGCGGTTCTAGCAATGAGCAGTTCTTC
.	TRBV16	.	TRBJ2-5	CASSQSSETQYF	TGTGCCAGCAGCCAATCTTCGGAGACCCAGTACTTC
once	TRBV29-1	.	TRBJ1-1	CSVEDLRGANTEAFF	TGCAGCGTTGAAGATCTTAGGGGTGCGAACACTGAAGCTTTCTTT
.	TRBV5-6	TRBD2	TRBJ2-1	CASSLQLAGSRGEQFF	TGTGCCAGCAGCTTGCAACTAGCGGGTTCTCGGGGTGAGCAGTTCTTC